Detailed here is one T cell receptor (beta chain). Its antigen has not been determined. No per-base quality is available; no much larger clone lies one base away. This record belongs to a study of T cell responses to AZD1222 COVID-19 vaccine (TCRdb year 2021). Regarding the complete study: TCR sequencing covered 230 or so trial participants: 200 to 210 given two doses of AZD1222 and about 26 given two doses of MenACWY control vaccine. Enrollment into the trials was organized by age into subgroups of 18-55, 56-69 and 70-plus years, and those subgroups contained 148, 28 and 57 TCR-sequenced participants, respectively.

General findings and caveats noted by the study authors: The whole spike protein was spanned by vaccine-associated CD4 TCRs, and dominant responses were seen in regions 160-218 and 743-854. Because no day 14 peak-response samples were available, the repertoires could be characterized only after the peak T cell response. Reportedly, almost half of the unique spike-specific TCRs recognized epitopes lying outside the regions that are mutated in the B.1.351 and B.1.1.7 variants. A significant rise in spike-specific TCR breadth and depth was observed after two AZD1222 doses relative to day 0 and relative to MenACWY recipients. Conclusions about previously exposed vaccinees are limited because only a handful of AZD1222 recipients were SARS-CoV-2 seropositive at baseline. Most participants were white British and females outnumbered males, and the authors suggested that clonal diversity may have been underestimated. In the small 56-69-year group, the increase in depth fell short of significance, most likely because of low power.

The CDR3 regions of human TCRbeta chains were subjected to immunosequencing. As for the authors' bioinformatics: TCRs in the repertoires were matched against a reference library of SARS-CoV-2-specific TCRs that had been generated with the MIRA antigen-specificity platform. Breadth meant the fraction of unique TCRs that were SARS-CoV-2-associated, whereas depth meant the fraction of total T cells that were SARS-CoV-2-associated. Using the MIRA data, every spike-specific TCR was mapped to the spike region that the TCR reacted to and assigned to either a CD4 or a CD8 class. Log10-transformed breadth and depth values were compared by one-way ANOVA with Sidak's multiple comparisons tests. TCRdb took over this immuneACCESS table, retaining in-frame rearrangements with V and J assigned. Such tables are incomplete; in checked studies, under half of the missing clones stem from an unresolved V gene, and the remainder is unexplained. V and J calls plus clone size are reproduced from that table; the DNA served to infer D and trimming. The sample table lists about 110,000 clones, roughly 92% of them with a count of one. The ten largest account for about 2.6% of the sample.

Including cysteine and phenylalanine, the CDR3 has 15 amino acids. Only the CDR3 region is kept as DNA, spanning 45 bases read in frame from base 1. Trimming takes 1 base from V and 2 bases from J, and the germline ends sit 12 bases apart. As encoded in the germline V gene (reference sequence), CDR1 is GTSNPN while CDR2 is SVGIG. According to the study, the label for this sample's time point signals: about 28 days (+/-7) after the second vaccine dose. AZD1222 recipients with second doses at about 4 weeks or about 12 weeks were pooled, because spike-specific TCR depth and breadth did not differ between schedules. The vaccinee samples were drawn from two UK trials, COV001 and COV002, one of which was a single-blind randomized controlled phase 2/3 trial testing AZD1222 (ChAdOx1 nCoV-19) in healthy adults. For TCRbeta chain sequencing, PBMC samples were collected from trial participants at day 0 and at day 28 after the second dose.

Sequenced material: peripheral blood, taken 28 days after the second AZD1222 dose. This chain joins TRBV30 to TRBJ1-3; matching of 6 bases hints at TRBD1 as the D gene. The clonotype comes from an adult who received the AZD1222 COVID-19 vaccine. In nucleotides, the sequence is TGTGCCTGGAGTGCCCTACAGGGACCTGGAAACACCATATATTTT. Its protein is CAWSALQGPGNTIYF.